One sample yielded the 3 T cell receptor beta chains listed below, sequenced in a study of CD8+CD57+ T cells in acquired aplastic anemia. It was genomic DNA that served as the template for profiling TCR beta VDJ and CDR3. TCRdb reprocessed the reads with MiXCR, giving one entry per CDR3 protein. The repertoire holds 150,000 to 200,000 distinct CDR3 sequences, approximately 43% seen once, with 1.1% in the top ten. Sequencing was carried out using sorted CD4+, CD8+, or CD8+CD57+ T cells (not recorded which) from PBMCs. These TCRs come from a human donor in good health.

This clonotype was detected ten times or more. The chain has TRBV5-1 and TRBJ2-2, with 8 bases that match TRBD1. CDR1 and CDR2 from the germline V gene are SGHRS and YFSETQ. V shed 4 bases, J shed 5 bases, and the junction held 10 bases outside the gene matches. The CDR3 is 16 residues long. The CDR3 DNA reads TGCGCCAGCAGCCCCGAGGGCACAGGGGGAACCGGGGAGCTGTTTTTT. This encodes CASSPEGTGGTGELFF.

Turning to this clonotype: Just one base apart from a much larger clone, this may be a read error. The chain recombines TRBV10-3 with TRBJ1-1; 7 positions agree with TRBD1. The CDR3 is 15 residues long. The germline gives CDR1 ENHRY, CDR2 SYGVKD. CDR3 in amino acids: CASSYSGQTNTEALF. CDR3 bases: TGTGCCAGCAGTTACTCGGGACAGACGAACACTGAAGCTCTCTTT.

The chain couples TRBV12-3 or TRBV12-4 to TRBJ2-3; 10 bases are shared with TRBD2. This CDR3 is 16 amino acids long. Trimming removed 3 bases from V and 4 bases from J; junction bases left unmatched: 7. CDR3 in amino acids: CASSFSGGPGADTQYF. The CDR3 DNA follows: TGTGCCAGCAGTTTTAGCGGGGGGCCGGGCGCAGATACGCAGTATTTT.